These 29 T cell receptor beta chains were all obtained from the same sample, sequenced in a study of radiation and T cells in renal cell carcinoma. As to treatment: treatment-naive control, cytoreductive nephrectomy. Sequencing used immunoSEQ multiplex PCR; TCRdb keeps in-frame clones, though not all of them. Of approximately 25,000 clones listed, approximately 54% are singletons. The starting material was tumor tissue, obtained from a patient whose treatment was nephrectomy without radiotherapy. The receptors derive from a human donor with renal cell carcinoma.

This clone was seen more than once but under ten times. The genes are TRBV9 and TRBJ2-7; D possibly matches TRBD1 or TRBD2 (5 bases each). The V and J ends lost 3 bases and 4 bases respectively, with 11 bases between them. The CDR3 extends over 13 amino acids. CDR1 SGDLS and CDR2 YYNGEE come from the germline V gene. The CDR3 bases are TGTGCCAGCAGCGGTGGTGGGGGTTACGAGCAGTACTTC. Translating it yields CASSGGGGYEQYF.

The chain couples TRBV2 to TRBJ1-6; 9 nucleotides match TRBD1. Germline loops: CDR1 SNHLY, CDR2 FYNNEI. The CDR3 loop spans 16 amino acids. After removal of 8 bases from V and 7 bases from J, the junction contained 12 bases not matched to a gene. This CDR3 is CASQPQGARGNSPLHF. The CDR3 DNA reads TGTGCCAGCCAACCACAGGGGGCTCGAGGAAATTCACCCCTCCACTTT.

This clone occurred a few times. The chain couples TRBV6-5 to TRBJ2-1, with TRBD2 identical over 8 bases. This CDR3 is 15 amino acids long. V shed 6 bases and J 9 bases; nucleotides not matched to a gene: 13. Per germline, CDR1 MNHEY and CDR2 SVGAGI. The CDR3 DNA sequence: TGTGCCAGCAGCCCGCCATTCGGGGGGGTGGGTGAGCAGTTCTTC. Protein sequence: CASSPPFGGVGEQFF.

This clone is medium-sized. The genes are TRBV9 and TRBJ1-1, with D possibly TRBD1 on 6 matching bases. Trimming took 3 bases from V and 0 from J, leaving 6 bases between them. This CDR3 contains 13 residues. Per germline, CDR1 SGDLS and CDR2 YYNGEE. The CDR3 loop reads CASSEGVNTEAFF. The CDR3 nucleotides read TGTGCCAGCAGCGAGGGGGTGAACACTGAAGCTTTCTTT. Combining the CDR3 with reference TRBV9 and TRBJ1-1 gives the whole variable domain DSGVTQTPKHLITATGQRVTLRCSPRSGDLSVYWYQQSLDQGLQFLIQYYNGEERAKGNILERFSAQQFPDLHSELNLSSLELGDSALYFCASSEGVNTEAFFGQGTRLTVV.

V usage is TRBV18 and J usage is TRBJ1-6, with 10 positions matching TRBD1. Trimming took 2 bases from V and 10 from J; bases not matched to a gene: 8. This CDR3 has 16 residues. Per germline, CDR1 KGHSH and CDR2 LQKENI. DNA for the CDR3: TGTGCCAGCTCACCAAAAGGACAGGGGGTTGAGTCACCCCTCCACTTT. It specifies CASSPKGQGVESPLHF.

The CDR3 reads CASSQDRTLGEQYF. The CDR3 DNA reads TGCGCCAGCAGCCAAGATCGGACCCTCGGCGAGCAGTACTTC. V and J are TRBV4-3 and TRBJ2-7; the D is unclear. Per the germline V gene, CDR1 is LGHNA and CDR2 is YSLEER. The CDR3 consists of 14 residues. V was shortened by 0 bases and J by 6 bases, with 12 bases between the two germline ends.

This clone was seen a single time. This chain connects TRBV2 to TRBJ2-7; 8 bases agree with TRBD1. There are 13 residues in the CDR3. Trimming cost V 8 bases and J 5 bases; bases outside gene matches: 8. The germline V gene has CDR1 SNHLY and CDR2 FYNNEI. DNA of the CDR3: TGTGCCAGCGAAGGAGACAGGGGTAACGAGCAGTACTTC. This codes for CASEGDRGNEQYF.

This clone came up a few times. J is TRBJ2-5 and V is TRBV9; D possibly corresponds to TRBD2 (5 bases). Trimming took 4 bases from V and 5 from J, leaving 12 bases between them. This CDR3 comprises 13 residues. CDR1 and CDR2 (germline): SGDLS, YYNGEE. In DNA form, the CDR3 reads TGTGCCAGCAGCCCCCCGGGGATCGAGACCCAGTACTTC. Residues: CASSPPGIETQYF.

This clone was counted a few times. This sequence joins TRBV25-1 and TRBJ1-2, with D maybe TRBD1 (5 bases). CDR1 and CDR2 from the germline V gene are MGHDK and SYGVNS. CDR3 length equals 11 residues. V lost 5 bases to trimming and J lost 6 bases, with 7 bases between them. For the CDR3, the DNA is TGTGCCAGCAGTAGGGGAAATGGCTACACCTTC. Amino acids: CASSRGNGYTF.

This clone was counted only a few times. The chain employs TRBV7-2 and TRBJ1-5; D is possibly TRBD1 (5 bases). Trimming stripped 1 base from V and 7 bases from J, with 14 bases between. CDR1 SGHTA and CDR2 FQGNSA come from the germline V gene. The CDR3 extends over 15 amino acids. The CDR3 sequence: CASSLEGRVEQPQHF. The DNA for the CDR3 is TGTGCCAGCAGCTTAGAGGGCAGGGTGGAACAGCCCCAGCATTTT. Looking up the rest from reference TRBV7-2 and TRBJ1-5 gives the full variable domain: GAGVSQSPSNKVTEKGKDVELRCDPISGHTALYWYRQSLGQGLEFLIYFQGNSAPDKSGLPSDRFSAERTGGSVSTLTIQRTQQEDSAVYLCASSLEGRVEQPQHFGDGTRLSIL.

This sequence joins TRBV2 and TRBJ2-2; TRBD2 aligns across 7 bases. The CDR3 covers 17 residues. The germline CDR1 and CDR2 sequences are SNHLY and FYNNEI. V lost 5 bases and J lost 4; bases outside the gene matches: 13. The CDR3 is CASSPLVAGVFTGELFF. CDR3 sequence (DNA): TGTGCCAGCAGTCCCCTCGTGGCGGGGGTCTTCACCGGGGAGCTGTTTTTT.

This clone was detected once. This chain connects TRBV7-9 to TRBJ1-1; perhaps TRBD1 as D (5 bases). CDR1 SEHNR and CDR2 FQNEAQ come from the germline V gene (reference sequence). V was clipped by 5 bases and J by 0 bases, with 10 bases between them. The CDR3 is made up of 14 amino acids. DNA of the CDR3: TGTGCCAGCAGCCGCGACAGAGTGAACACTGAAGCTTTCTTT. Protein sequence: CASSRDRVNTEAFF.

The chain joins TRBV27 to TRBJ2-7; TRBD2 agrees at 7 bases. Trimming took 5 bases from V and 3 from J; bases not matched to a gene: 7. CDR3 length: 14 amino acids. Germline CDR1 is MNHEY and CDR2 is SMNVEV (reference sequence). DNA of the CDR3: TGTGCCAGCAGTCCCTCCGGCGGGGGCTACGAGCAGTACTTC. Translated: CASSPSGGGYEQYF.

In its sample, this clone was seen a few times. The chain uses TRBV18 and TRBJ2-5; D call uncertain. CDR3 length: 15 residues. Germline V CDR1 and CDR2: KGHSH, LQKENI. Trimming pared 4 bases from V and 2 bases from J, leaving 14 bases between. The CDR3 bases are TGTGCCAGCTCACTCGATGGTGGTGGGCAAGAGACCCAGTACTTC. Protein sequence: CASSLDGGGQETQYF. The whole variable domain, filled in from reference TRBV18 and TRBJ2-5, reads NAGVMQNPRHLVRRRGQEARLRCSPMKGHSHVYWYRQLPEEGLKFMVYLQKENIIDESGMPKERFSAEFPKEGPSILRIQQVVRGDSAAYFCASSLDGGGQETQYFGPGTRLLVL.

This clone was recorded many times. V usage is TRBV9 and J usage is TRBJ2-5; 12 bases are a match to TRBD2. With V trimmed by 4 bases and J by 5 bases, 6 bases remained unmatched. The CDR3 is 15 residues long. CDR1 SGDLS and CDR2 YYNGEE come from the germline V gene. The CDR3 region has the DNA TGTGCCAGCAGCTTGACTAGCGGGGGCCCGGAGACCCAGTACTTC. As protein: CASSLTSGGPETQYF.

The chain employs TRBV5-1 and TRBJ1-1, with 7 positions matching TRBD1. The CDR3 is 17 residues long. V was pared by 4 bases and J by 0 bases, with 12 bases of the junction left unmatched. Germline V gene sequence: CDR1 SGHRS, CDR2 YFSETQ. The CDR3 sequence is CASSPGQLPGMNTEAFF. The CDR3 DNA is TGCGCCAGCAGCCCGGGACAGCTTCCAGGCATGAACACTGAAGCTTTCTTT.

The table lists this clone with a few counts. The rearrangement links TRBV27 to TRBJ2-7, with 11 nucleotides matching TRBD2. The ends lost 6 bases at V and 1 base at J; junction bases unmatched: 8. The CDR3 has 16 residues. Per the germline V gene, CDR1 is MNHEY and CDR2 is SMNVEV (reference sequence). CDR3 nucleotide sequence: TGTGCCAGCAGCGCACTAGCGGGGGCCATTTCCTACGAGCAGTACTTC. Translated, it gives CASSALAGAISYEQYF.

This chain uses TRBV7-9 with TRBJ1-3; TRBD1 might be the D (6 bases). This CDR3 is 15 amino acids long. Germline assignment: CDR1 SEHNR and CDR2 FQNEAQ (reference sequence). Deletions cut 2 bases from V and 4 bases from J, with 12 bases between. The CDR3 region is CASSLTSGTGNTIYF. CDR3 sequence (DNA): TGTGCCAGCAGCTTAACTTCAGGGACAGGAAACACCATATATTTT.

Here the CDR3 reads CASSIGNSPLHF. The CDR3 region has the DNA TGTGCCAGTAGTATAGGGAATTCACCCCTCCACTTT. This chain links TRBV19 with TRBJ1-6, with D uncertain. From germline, CDR1 is LNHDA and CDR2 SQIVND (reference sequence). The CDR3 loop spans 12 amino acids. Trimming took off 1 base at V and 7 bases at J, with 2 bases between the two ends.

The V gene is TRBV2, the J gene TRBJ1-3; D is ambiguous. There are 13 residues in the CDR3. CDR1 is SNHLY, CDR2 FYNNEI, per germline. V lost 7 bases and J 2 bases, leaving 9 bases between the germline ends. The CDR3 DNA sequence: TGTGCCAGCACCCTTGGTCCTGGAAACACCATATATTTT. This translates into CASTLGPGNTIYF.

The chain joins TRBV5-6 to TRBJ1-2, with D unresolved. This CDR3 comprises 16 residues. Deletions cut 1 base from V and 8 bases from J, with 21 bases between. The germline CDR1 and CDR2 sequences are SGHDT and YYEEEE. The CDR3 region is CASSLSGRYGKRGYTF. CDR3 sequence (DNA): TGTGCCAGCAGCTTGTCGGGCAGGTACGGCAAAAGAGGCTACACCTTC. Full variable domain (outside the CDR3, taken from reference TRBV5-6 and TRBJ1-2): DAGVTQSPTHLIKTRGQQVTLRCSPKSGHDTVSWYQQALGQGPQFIFQYYEEEERQRGNFPDRFSGHQFPNYSSELNVNALLLGDSALYLCASSLSGRYGKRGYTFGSGTRLTVV.

This clone occurred a few times. The chain employs TRBV7-3 and TRBJ2-7, with 8 bases identical to TRBD1. This CDR3 comprises 13 residues. Germline lookup yields CDR1 SGHTA and CDR2 FQGTGA. The V and J ends lost 8 bases and 6 bases, in that order; junction bases with no gene match: 9. The CDR3, as DNA: TGTGCCAGCGCTTCCACAGGGGGTGGCGAGCAGTACTTC. Protein product: CASASTGGGEQYF.

J is TRBJ2-5 and V is TRBV5-1, with 12 nucleotides matching TRBD2. The CDR3 covers 16 residues. Germline V CDR1 and CDR2: SGHRS, YFSETQ. J was trimmed by 5 bases and V by 0 bases; bases with no gene match: 5. CDR3 sequence reads: CASSLGLAGVVETQYF. CDR3 DNA sequence: TGCGCCAGCAGCTTGGGACTAGCGGGGGTAGTTGAGACCCAGTACTTC.

This rearrangement joins TRBV5-1 to TRBJ2-7, with D tentatively TRBD1 (6 bases). Germline loops: CDR1 SGHRS, CDR2 YFSETQ. The germline V and J ends were trimmed by 4 bases and 2 bases, with 16 bases remaining between them. CDR3 length: 15 residues. This CDR3 is CASSAGATGTYEQYF. The CDR3 DNA reads as TGCGCCAGCAGCGCAGGGGCGACGGGGACCTACGAGCAGTACTTC.

The chain has TRBV30 and TRBJ2-3; a possible D gene is TRBD2 (5 bases). CDR3 length equals 11 residues. V was trimmed by 5 bases and J by 2 bases, leaving 5 bases between them. Germline CDR1 GTSNPN, CDR2 SVGIG (reference sequence). The CDR3 sequence: CAWGLTDTQYF. For the CDR3, the DNA is TGTGCCTGGGGACTCACAGATACGCAGTATTTT.

This rearrangement joins TRBV11-2 to TRBJ1-4; no clear D gene. CDR3 length: 12 residues. Trimming cost V 6 bases and J 7 bases, with 9 bases left between them. CDR1 and CDR2 from the germline V gene are SGHAT and FQNNGV. The CDR3 loop reads CASRRSGEKLFF. The CDR3 nucleotides are TGTGCCAGCAGGAGATCGGGTGAAAAACTGTTTTTT.

The rearrangement uses TRBV19 and TRBJ2-1, with TRBD1 matching over 12 bases. Germline V gives CDR1 LNHDA, CDR2 SQIVND (reference sequence). V shed 7 bases and J 7 bases; nucleotides not matched to a gene: 11. The CDR3 is 16 residues long. CDR3: CASTQAGQGARNEQFF. CDR3 nucleotide sequence: TGTGCCAGTACCCAAGCGGGACAGGGGGCTCGGAATGAGCAGTTCTTC.

V usage is TRBV23-1 and J usage is TRBJ1-5; possible D gene TRBD1, 6 bases. Being an ORF, TRBV23-1 has a function that is uncertain. The CDR3 contains 17 residues. V was trimmed by 1 base and J by 1 base, leaving 14 bases between them. Written as DNA, the CDR3 is TGCGCCAGCAGTCAATATATCACAGGGATGAGCAATCAGCCCCAGCATTTT. Protein: CASSQYITGMSNQPQHF.

This chain links TRBV12-5 with TRBJ1-2, with D possibly being TRBD1 (6 bases). The CDR3 is 18 amino acids. V dropped 2 bases and J dropped 0 bases, with 19 bases sitting between them. Germline V gene sequence: CDR1 LGHNT, CDR2 FRNRAP. The CDR3 reads CASGLKVWSGGANYGYTF. The CDR3 nucleotides read TGTGCTAGTGGTTTGAAAGTGTGGAGTGGGGGCGCTAACTATGGCTACACCTTC.